Reported below is one T cell receptor (beta chain). The data originate from a study of OX40 agonist ivuxolimab in advanced cancers. The method was immunoSEQ multiplex PCR; TCRdb's version includes in-frame clones alone and lacks a portion of them. The repertoire holds 45,000 to 50,000 clones, roughly 93% seen once, with over 15% in the top ten. J lost 2 bases, V lost 2 bases, and 20 bases had no gene match. In germline, CDR1 is MDHEN, CDR2 SYDVKM. CDR3 length: 21 amino acids. The sequencing used CD4+ or CD8+ T cells sorted from blood, collected in a trial of the OX40 agonist ivuxolimab. The chain links TRBV28 to TRBJ2-3; 9 positions match TRBD2. This sequence was found in an adult with an advanced solid tumor such as melanoma, head and neck, liver or kidney cancer. The CDR3 DNA reads TGTGCCAGCAGTTTACCCCTCGTAGCGGGAGAGAACGAGGGGGACACAGATACGCAGTATTTT. Encoded protein: CASSLPLVAGENEGDTDTQYF. The full variable domain, with the rest looked up from reference TRBV28 and TRBJ2-3, is DVKVTQSSRYLVKRTGEKVFLECVQDMDHENMFWYRQDPGLGLRLIYFSYDVKMKEKGDIPEGYSVSREKKERFSLILESASTNQTSMYLCASSLPLVAGENEGDTDTQYFGPGTRLTVL.